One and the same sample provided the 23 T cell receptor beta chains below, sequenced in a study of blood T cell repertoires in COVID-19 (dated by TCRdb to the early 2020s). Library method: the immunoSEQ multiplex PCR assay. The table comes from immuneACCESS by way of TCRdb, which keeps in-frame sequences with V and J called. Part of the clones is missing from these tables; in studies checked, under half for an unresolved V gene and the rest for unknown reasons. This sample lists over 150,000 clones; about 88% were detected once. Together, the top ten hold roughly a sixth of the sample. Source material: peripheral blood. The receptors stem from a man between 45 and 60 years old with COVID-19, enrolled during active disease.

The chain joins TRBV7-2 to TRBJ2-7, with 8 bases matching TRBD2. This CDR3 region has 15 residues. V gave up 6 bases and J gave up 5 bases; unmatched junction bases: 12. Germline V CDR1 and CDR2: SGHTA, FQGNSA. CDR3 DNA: TGTGCCAGCAGACCCATGGACGGGGGGGTTGACGAGCAGTACTTC. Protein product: CASRPMDGGVDEQYF.

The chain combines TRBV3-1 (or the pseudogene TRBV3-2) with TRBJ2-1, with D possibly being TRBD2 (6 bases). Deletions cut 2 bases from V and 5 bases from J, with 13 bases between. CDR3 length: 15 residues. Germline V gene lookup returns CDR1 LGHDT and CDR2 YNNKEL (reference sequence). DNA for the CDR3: TGTGCCAGCAGCCAATGGGGGGTTAGGGACAATGAGCAGTTCTTC. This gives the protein CASSQWGVRDNEQFF.

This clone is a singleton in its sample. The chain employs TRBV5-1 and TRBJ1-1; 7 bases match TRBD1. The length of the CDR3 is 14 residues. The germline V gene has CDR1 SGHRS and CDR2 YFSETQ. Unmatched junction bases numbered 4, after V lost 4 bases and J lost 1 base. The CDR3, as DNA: TGCGCCAGCAGCCGAGACAGGGAGAACACTGAAGCTTTCTTT. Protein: CASSRDRENTEAFF.

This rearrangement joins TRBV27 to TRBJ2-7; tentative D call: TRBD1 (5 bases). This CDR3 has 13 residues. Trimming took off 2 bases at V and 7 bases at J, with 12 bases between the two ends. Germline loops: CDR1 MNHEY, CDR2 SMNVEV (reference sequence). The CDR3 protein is CASSLGATVEQYF. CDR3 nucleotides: TGTGCCAGCAGTTTAGGGGCCACGGTAGAGCAGTACTTC.

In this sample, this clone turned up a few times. The CDR3 is CASSATSGSSTDTQYF. The CDR3 region has the DNA TGTGCCAGCTCGGCGACTAGCGGGTCTAGCACAGATACGCAGTATTTT. This sequence joins TRBV18 and TRBJ2-3, with 10 nucleotides matching TRBD2. V gave up 6 bases and J gave up 0 bases; unmatched junction bases: 6. CDR3 length: 16 amino acids. The V gene's germline CDR1 is KGHSH and CDR2 LQKENI.

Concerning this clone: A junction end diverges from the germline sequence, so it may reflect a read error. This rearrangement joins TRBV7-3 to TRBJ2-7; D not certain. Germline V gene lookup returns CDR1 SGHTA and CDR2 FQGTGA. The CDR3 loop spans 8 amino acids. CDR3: CASSRRFF. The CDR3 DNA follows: TGTGCCAGCAGCCGCCGGTTCTTC.

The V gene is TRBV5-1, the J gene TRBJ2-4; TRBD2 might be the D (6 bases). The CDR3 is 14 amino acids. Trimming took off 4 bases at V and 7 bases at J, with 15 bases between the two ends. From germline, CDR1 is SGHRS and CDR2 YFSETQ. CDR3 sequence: CASSVGHGGNIQYF. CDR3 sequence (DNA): TGCGCCAGCAGCGTAGGACACGGAGGGAACATTCAGTACTTC. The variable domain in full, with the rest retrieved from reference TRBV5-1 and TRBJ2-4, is KAGVTQTPRYLIKTRGQQVTLSCSPISGHRSVSWYQQTPGQGLQFLFEYFSETQRNKGNFPGRFSGRQFSNSRSEMNVSTLELGDSALYLCASSVGHGGNIQYFGAGTRLSVL.

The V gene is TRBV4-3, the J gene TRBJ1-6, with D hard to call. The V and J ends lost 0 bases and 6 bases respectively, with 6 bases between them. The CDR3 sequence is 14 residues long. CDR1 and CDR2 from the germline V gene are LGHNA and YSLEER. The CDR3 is CASSQDGVNSPLHF. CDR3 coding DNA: TGCGCCAGCAGCCAAGACGGAGTTAATTCACCCCTCCACTTT.

The CDR3 loop reads CASSLPWVGDNEQFF. Here the CDR3 DNA reads TGTGCCAGCAGCTTACCTTGGGTGGGAGACAATGAGCAGTTCTTC. V gene TRBV7-6 combines with J gene TRBJ2-1, with a weak D call TRBD2 (5 bases). The V end lost 2 bases, the J end lost 5 bases, and 13 bases lay between the germline ends. The CDR3 totals 15 residues. Germline CDR1 and CDR2: SGHVS and FNYEAQ.

CDR3 sequence (DNA): TGTGCCAGCAGTTACGGAGGGGACAGATCCTACGAGCAGTACTTC. The encoded protein is CASSYGGDRSYEQYF. This chain uses TRBV6-5 with TRBJ2-7; D perhaps matches TRBD1 (7 bases). Trimming stripped 2 bases from V and 1 base from J, with 12 bases between. The CDR3 runs 15 residues. The V gene's germline CDR1 is MNHEY and CDR2 SVGAGI.

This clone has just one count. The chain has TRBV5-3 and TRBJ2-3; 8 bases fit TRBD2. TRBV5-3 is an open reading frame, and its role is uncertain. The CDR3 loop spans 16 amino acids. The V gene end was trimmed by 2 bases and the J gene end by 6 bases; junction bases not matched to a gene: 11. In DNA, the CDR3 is TGTGCCAGAAGCTTCGGCCCCTTCGGGGGGGAGGATACGCAGTATTTT. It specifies CARSFGPFGGEDTQYF.

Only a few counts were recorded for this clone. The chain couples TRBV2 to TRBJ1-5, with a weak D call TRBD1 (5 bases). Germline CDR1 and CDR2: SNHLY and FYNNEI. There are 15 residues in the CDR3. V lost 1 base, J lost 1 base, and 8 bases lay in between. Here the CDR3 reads CASSEGRASNQPQHF. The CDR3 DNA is TGTGCCAGCAGTGAAGGCAGGGCCAGCAATCAGCCCCAGCATTTT.

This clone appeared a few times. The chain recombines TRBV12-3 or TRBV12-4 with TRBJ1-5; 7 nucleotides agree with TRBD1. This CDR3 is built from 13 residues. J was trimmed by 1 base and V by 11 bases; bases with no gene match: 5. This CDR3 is CACRDSSNQPQHF. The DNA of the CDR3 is TGTGCCTGCCGGGACAGCAGCAATCAGCCCCAGCATTTT.

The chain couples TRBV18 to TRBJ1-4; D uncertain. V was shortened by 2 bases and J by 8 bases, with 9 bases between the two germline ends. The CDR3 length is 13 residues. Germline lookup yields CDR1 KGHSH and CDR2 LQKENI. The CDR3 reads CASSPGGVEKLFF. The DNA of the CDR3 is TGTGCCAGCTCACCAGGAGGAGTGGAAAAACTGTTTTTT.

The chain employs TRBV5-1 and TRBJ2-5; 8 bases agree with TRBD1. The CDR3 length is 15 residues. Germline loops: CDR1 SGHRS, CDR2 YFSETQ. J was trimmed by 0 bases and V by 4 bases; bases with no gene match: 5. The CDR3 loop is CASSRTGRNQETQYF. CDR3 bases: TGCGCCAGCAGCCGGACAGGGCGGAACCAAGAGACCCAGTACTTC.

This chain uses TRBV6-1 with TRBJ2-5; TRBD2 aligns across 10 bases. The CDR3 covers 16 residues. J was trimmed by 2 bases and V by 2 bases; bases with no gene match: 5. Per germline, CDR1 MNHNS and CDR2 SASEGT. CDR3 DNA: TGTGCCAGCAGTGAAATCGCTAGCGGGGGACAAGAGACCCAGTACTTC. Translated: CASSEIASGGQETQYF.

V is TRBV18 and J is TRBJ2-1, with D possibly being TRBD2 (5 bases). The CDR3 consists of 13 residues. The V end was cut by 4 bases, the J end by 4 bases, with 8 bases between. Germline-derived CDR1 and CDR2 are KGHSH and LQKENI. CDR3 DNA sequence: TGTGCCAGCTCACAAGACTATTACAATGAGCAGTTCTTC. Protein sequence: CASSQDYYNEQFF.

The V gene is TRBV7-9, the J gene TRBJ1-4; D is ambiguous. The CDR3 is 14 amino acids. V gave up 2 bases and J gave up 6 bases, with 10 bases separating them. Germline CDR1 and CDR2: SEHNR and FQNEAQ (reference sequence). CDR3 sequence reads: CASSLRAADEKLFF. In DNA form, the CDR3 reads TGTGCCAGCAGCTTACGGGCAGCGGATGAAAAACTGTTTTTT.

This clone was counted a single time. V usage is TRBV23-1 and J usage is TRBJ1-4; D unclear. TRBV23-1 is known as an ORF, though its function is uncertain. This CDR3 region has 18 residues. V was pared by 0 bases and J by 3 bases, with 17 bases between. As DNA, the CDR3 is TGCGCCAGCAGTCAATCGCACCCCCTGCGGGCCGCTAATGAAAAACTGTTTTTT. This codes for CASSQSHPLRAANEKLFF.

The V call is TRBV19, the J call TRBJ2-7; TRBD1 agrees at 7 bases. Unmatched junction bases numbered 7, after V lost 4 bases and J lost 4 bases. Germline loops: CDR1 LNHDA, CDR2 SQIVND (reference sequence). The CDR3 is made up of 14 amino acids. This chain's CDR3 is CASSRQGFVYEQYF. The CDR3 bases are TGTGCCAGTAGTAGACAGGGTTTCGTATACGAGCAGTACTTC.

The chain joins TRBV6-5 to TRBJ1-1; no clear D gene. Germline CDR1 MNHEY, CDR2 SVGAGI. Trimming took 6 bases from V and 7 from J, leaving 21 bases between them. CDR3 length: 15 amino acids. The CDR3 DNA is TGTGCCAGCAGCAGTACACCTCCTACTACTATTGAAGCTTTCTTT. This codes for CASSSTPPTTIEAFF.

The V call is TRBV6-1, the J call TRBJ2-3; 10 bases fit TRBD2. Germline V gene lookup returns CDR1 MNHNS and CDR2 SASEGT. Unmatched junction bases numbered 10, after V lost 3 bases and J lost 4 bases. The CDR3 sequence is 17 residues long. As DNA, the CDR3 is TGTGCCAGCAGTGATGGGGTAGCGGGGGGTGTGGCAGATACGCAGTATTTT. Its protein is CASSDGVAGGVADTQYF.

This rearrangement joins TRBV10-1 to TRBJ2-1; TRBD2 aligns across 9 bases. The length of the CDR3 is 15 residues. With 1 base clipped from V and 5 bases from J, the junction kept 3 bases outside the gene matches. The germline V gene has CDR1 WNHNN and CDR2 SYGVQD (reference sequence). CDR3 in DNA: TGCGCCAGCAGTGAGTTGGCTAGCGGGGACAATGAGCAGTTCTTC. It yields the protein CASSELASGDNEQFF.